This T cell receptor beta chain was identified in a study of blood T cells in healthy people across ages. Study in general: Per every two T cells, about one barcoded beta molecule was captured by template switching. Broader study findings: It was the long-lived donors that had more naive CD4+ cells and higher diversity than aged donors.

V lost 5 bases to trimming and J lost 6 bases; unmatched junction nucleotides: 8. This CDR3 comprises 14 residues. CDR1 is SGHNT and CDR2 is YENEEA in the germline V gene. Every donor contributed 8 to 10 milliliters of peripheral blood by blood draw. A note on this clonotype: No antigen is known for it.

It was with a sample-barcoded 5' primer and a J-beta primer mix that a second PCR of about 6 to 12 cycles was run. TCRdb analysed the 5' RACE reads with MiXCR anew, one entry per CDR3 protein. The data hold around 900,000 distinct CDR3 sequences, with 51% observed a single time. Sequenced input: blood. The chain links TRBV11-3 to TRBJ2-3; 7 bases agree with TRBD2. The sequence derives from a woman aged 60-75 years in good health. CDR3 in DNA: TGTGCCAGCAGCCACTGGCGGGAGACCGATACGCAGTATTTT. Residues: CASSHWRETDTQYF.